This entry lists 5 T cell receptor beta chains sequenced from one sample in a study of T cells in Graves' hyperthyroidism and ophthalmopathy. TCR beta CDR3 regions were amplified from RNA transcripts. Researchers ran a first-round RT-PCR on the TCR CDR3 using the HTBI primer set. MiXCR, run by TCRdb on the multiplex PCR reads, gives a single entry per CDR3 protein. The table lists 500,000 to 650,000 distinct CDR3 sequences, 40% to 50% of them singletons, with about two fifths in the top ten. Sample: peripheral blood or thyroid tissue (not recorded which). The receptors here all came from an adult woman with Graves' disease, either hyperthyroidism or ophthalmopathy (not recorded which).

This clonotype was seen at least ten times. The rearrangement uses TRBV19 and TRBJ2-2, with D maybe TRBD2 (6 bases). The V gene lost 5 bases and the J gene lost 1 base, with 17 bases spanning the gap. CDR1 and CDR2 (germline): LNHDA, SQIVND (reference sequence). The CDR3 consists of 17 residues. CDR3 loop: CASSAPGTVRNTGELFF. As DNA, the CDR3 is TGTGCCAGTAGTGCCCCAGGGACTGTTCGGAACACCGGGGAGCTGTTTTTT.

The rearrangement links TRBV10-2 to TRBJ1-2, with D hard to call. V lost 0 bases, J lost 0 bases, and 11 bases lay in between. The CDR3 sequence is 16 residues long. Germline loops: CDR1 WSHSY, CDR2 SAAADI. CDR3 region: CASSESPTVPNYGYTF. As DNA, the CDR3 is TGCGCCAGCAGTGAGTCTCCCACAGTCCCTAACTATGGCTACACCTTC.

The V gene is TRBV10-3, the J gene TRBJ2-7; TRBD1 matches 7 bases. In germline, CDR1 is ENHRY, CDR2 SYGVKD. Trimming at V came to 10 bases and at J to 5 bases, leaving 5 bases not matched to a gene. The CDR3 length is 11 residues. The CDR3 DNA reads TGTGCCACCAACAGGGGTGACGAGCAGTACTTC. Its translation: CATNRGDEQYF.

The gene calls are TRBV28 and TRBJ1-5; no clear D. CDR3 length: 14 amino acids. V lost 2 bases and J lost 7, with 12 bases in between. Germline lookup yields CDR1 MDHEN and CDR2 SYDVKM. CDR3 in amino acids: CASSLGSGFQPQHF. The CDR3 DNA is TGTGCCAGCAGTTTAGGTTCGGGTTTCCAGCCCCAGCATTTT.

The rearrangement uses TRBV20-1 and TRBJ1-1; D remains unclear. CDR1 and CDR2 from the germline V gene are DFQATT and SNEGSKA (reference sequence). Deletions cut 3 bases from V and 7 bases from J, with 6 bases between. The CDR3 sequence is 10 residues long. CDR3 sequence: CSASPHEAFF. In nucleotides, the CDR3 is TGCAGTGCTAGTCCCCATGAAGCTTTCTTT.